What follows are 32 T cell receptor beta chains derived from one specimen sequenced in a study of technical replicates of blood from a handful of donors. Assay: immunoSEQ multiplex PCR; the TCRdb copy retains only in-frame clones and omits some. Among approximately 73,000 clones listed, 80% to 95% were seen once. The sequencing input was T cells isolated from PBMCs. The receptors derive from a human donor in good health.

The CDR3 region has the DNA TGCGCCAGCAGCTTTGACAGGGGACGTGGCTACACCTTC. Translating gives CASSFDRGRGYTF. This rearrangement joins TRBV5-1 to TRBJ1-2, with 8 bases aligning to TRBD1. The CDR3 contains 13 residues. The germline CDR1 and CDR2 sequences are SGHRS and YFSETQ. V lost 2 bases, J lost 7 bases, and 4 bases stayed unmatched.

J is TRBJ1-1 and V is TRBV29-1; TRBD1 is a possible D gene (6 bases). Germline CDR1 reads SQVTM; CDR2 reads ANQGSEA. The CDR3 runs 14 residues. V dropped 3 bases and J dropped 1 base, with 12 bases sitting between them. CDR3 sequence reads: CSVEVRGPNTEAFF. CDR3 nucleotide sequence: TGCAGCGTTGAGGTCAGGGGTCCGAACACTGAAGCTTTCTTT.

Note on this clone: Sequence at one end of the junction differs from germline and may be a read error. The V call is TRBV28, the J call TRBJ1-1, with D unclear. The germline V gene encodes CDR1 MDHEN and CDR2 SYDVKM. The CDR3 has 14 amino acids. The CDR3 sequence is CASSFVLEGSEAFF. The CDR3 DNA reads TGTGCCAGCAGTTTCGTTCTAGAGGGCTCTGAGGCTTTCTTT.

CDR3 sequence: CASSDTTGNEQYF. In nucleotides, the CDR3 is TGTGCCAGCAGCGATACCACAGGGAACGAGCAGTACTTC. The V and J genes are TRBV7-9 and TRBJ2-7, with D perhaps matching TRBD1 (6 bases). Germline-derived CDR1 and CDR2 are SEHNR and FQNEAQ (reference sequence). V lost 5 bases to trimming and J lost 5 bases, with 13 bases between them. The CDR3 consists of 13 residues.

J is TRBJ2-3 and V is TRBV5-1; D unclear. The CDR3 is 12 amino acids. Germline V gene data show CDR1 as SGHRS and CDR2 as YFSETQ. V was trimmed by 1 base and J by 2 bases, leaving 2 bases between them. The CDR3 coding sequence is TGCGCCAGCAGCTTGTACACAGATACGCAGTATTTT. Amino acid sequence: CASSLYTDTQYF.

CDR3: CASSLGQVANYGYTF. In DNA form, the CDR3 reads TGTGCCAGCAGCCTTGGACAGGTAGCTAACTATGGCTACACCTTC. V usage is TRBV9 and J usage is TRBJ1-2, with 7 positions matching TRBD1. The V gene end was trimmed by 4 bases and the J gene end by 0 bases; junction bases not matched to a gene: 6. The CDR3 runs 15 residues. Germline assignment: CDR1 SGDLS and CDR2 YYNGEE. Looking up the rest from reference TRBV9 and TRBJ1-2 gives the full variable domain: DSGVTQTPKHLITATGQRVTLRCSPRSGDLSVYWYQQSLDQGLQFLIQYYNGEERAKGNILERFSAQQFPDLHSELNLSSLELGDSALYFCASSLGQVANYGYTFGSGTRLTVV.

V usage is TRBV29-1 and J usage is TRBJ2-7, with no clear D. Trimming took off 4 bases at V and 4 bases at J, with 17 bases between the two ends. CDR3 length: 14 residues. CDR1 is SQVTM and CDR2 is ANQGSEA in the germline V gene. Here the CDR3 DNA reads TGCAGCGTTGGGCCTAACTTCGAGGTTTACGAGCAGTACTTC. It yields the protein CSVGPNFEVYEQYF.

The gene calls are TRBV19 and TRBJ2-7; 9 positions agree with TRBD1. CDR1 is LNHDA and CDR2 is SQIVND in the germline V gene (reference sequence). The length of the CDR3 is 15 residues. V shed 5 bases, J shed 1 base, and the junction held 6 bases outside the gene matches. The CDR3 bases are TGTGCCAGTAGTCCCGGGACAGGGCTATCCTACGAGCAGTACTTC. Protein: CASSPGTGLSYEQYF. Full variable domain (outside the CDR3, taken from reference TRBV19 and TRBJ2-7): DGGITQSPKYLFRKEGQNVTLSCEQNLNHDAMYWYRQDPGQGLRLIYYSQIVNDFQKGDIAEGYSVSREKKESFPLTVTSAQKNPTAFYLCASSPGTGLSYEQYFGPGTRLTVT.

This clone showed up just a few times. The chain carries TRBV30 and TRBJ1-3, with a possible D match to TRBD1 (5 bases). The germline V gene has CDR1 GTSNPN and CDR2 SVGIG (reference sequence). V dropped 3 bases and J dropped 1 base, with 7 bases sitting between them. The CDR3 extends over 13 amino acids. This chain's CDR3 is CAWRGRSGNTIYF. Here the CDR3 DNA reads TGTGCCTGGAGGGGGCGGTCTGGAAACACCATATATTTT. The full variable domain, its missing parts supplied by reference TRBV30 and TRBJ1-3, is SQTIHQWPATLVQPVGSPLSLECTVEGTSNPNLYWYRQAAGRGLQLLFYSVGIGQISSEVPQNLSASRPQDRQFILSSKKLLLSDSGFYLCAWRGRSGNTIYFGEGSWLTVV.

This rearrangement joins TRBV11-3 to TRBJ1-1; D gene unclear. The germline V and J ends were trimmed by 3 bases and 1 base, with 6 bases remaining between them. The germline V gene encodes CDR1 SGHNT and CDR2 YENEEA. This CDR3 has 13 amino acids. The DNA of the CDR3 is TGTGCCAGCAGCTTTGAGGGGAACACTGAAGCTTTCTTT. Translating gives CASSFEGNTEAFF. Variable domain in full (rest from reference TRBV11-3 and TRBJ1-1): EAGVVQSPRYKIIEKKQPVAFWCNPISGHNTLYWYLQNLGQGPELLIRYENEEAVDDSQLPKDRFSAERLKGVDSTLKIQPAELGDSAVYLCASSFEGNTEAFFGQGTRLTVV.

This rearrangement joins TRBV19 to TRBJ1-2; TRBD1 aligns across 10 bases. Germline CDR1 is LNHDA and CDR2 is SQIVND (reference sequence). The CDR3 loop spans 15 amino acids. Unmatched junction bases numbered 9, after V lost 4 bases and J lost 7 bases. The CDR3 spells CASSSPGTGASGYTF. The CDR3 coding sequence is TGTGCCAGTAGTAGCCCTGGGACAGGGGCAAGTGGCTACACCTTC.

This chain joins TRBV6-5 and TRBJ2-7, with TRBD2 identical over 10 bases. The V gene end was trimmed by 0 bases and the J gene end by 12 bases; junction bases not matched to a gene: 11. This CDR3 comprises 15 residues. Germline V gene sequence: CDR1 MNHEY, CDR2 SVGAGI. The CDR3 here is CASSYSKGLAGAWYF. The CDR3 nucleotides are TGTGCCAGCAGTTACTCGAAGGGGCTAGCGGGAGCGTGGTACTTC.

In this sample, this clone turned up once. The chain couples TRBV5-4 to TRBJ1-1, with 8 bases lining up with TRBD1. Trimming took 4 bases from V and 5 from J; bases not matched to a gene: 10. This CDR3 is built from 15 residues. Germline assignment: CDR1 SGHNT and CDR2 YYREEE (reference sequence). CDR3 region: CASSPPGGAQTEAFF. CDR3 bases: TGTGCCAGCAGCCCCCCAGGGGGCGCGCAAACTGAAGCTTTCTTT. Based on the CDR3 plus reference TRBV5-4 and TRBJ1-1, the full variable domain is ETGVTQSPTHLIKTRGQQVTLRCSSQSGHNTVSWYQQALGQGPQFIFQYYREEENGRGNFPPRFSGLQFPNYSSELNVNALELDDSALYLCASSPPGGAQTEAFFGQGTRLTVV.

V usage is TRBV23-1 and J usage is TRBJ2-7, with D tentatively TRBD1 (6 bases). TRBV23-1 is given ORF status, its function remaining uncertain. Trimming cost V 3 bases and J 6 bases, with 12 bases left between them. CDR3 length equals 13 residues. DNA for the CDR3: TGCGCCAGCAGTCATCGGGACATTCCCGAGCAGTACTTC. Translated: CASSHRDIPEQYF.

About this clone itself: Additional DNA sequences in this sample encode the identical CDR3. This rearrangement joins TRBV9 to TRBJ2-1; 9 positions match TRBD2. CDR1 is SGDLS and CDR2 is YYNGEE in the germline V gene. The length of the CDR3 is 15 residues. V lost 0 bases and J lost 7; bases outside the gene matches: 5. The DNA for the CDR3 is TGTGCCAGCAGCGTAGGCCTAGCGGGAAAGAATGAGCAGTTCTTC. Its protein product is CASSVGLAGKNEQFF.

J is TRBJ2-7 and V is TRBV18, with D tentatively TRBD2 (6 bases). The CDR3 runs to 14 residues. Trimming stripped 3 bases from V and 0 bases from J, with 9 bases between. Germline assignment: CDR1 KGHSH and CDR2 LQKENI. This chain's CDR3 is CASSPAEGSYEQYF. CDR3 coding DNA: TGTGCCAGCTCACCCGCGGAGGGCTCCTACGAGCAGTACTTC.

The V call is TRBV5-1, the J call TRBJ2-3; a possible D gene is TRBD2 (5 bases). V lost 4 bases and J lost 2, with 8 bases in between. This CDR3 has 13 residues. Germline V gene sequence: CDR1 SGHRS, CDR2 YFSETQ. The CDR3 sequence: CASSPGNTDTQYF. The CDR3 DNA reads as TGCGCCAGCAGCCCCGGGAACACAGATACGCAGTATTTT. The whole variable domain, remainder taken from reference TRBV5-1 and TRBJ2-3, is KAGVTQTPRYLIKTRGQQVTLSCSPISGHRSVSWYQQTPGQGLQFLFEYFSETQRNKGNFPGRFSGRQFSNSRSEMNVSTLELGDSALYLCASSPGNTDTQYFGPGTRLTVL.

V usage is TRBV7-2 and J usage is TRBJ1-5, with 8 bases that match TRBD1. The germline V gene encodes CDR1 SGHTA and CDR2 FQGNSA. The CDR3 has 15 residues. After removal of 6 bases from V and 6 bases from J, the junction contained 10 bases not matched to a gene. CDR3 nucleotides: TGTGCCAGCAGTACATTTCAGGGGGCACGTCAGCCCCAGCATTTT. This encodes CASSTFQGARQPQHF.

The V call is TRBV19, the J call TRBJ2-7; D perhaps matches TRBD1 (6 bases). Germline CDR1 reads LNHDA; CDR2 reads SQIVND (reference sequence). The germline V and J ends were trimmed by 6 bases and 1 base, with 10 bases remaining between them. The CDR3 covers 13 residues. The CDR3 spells CASSRDTSYEQYF. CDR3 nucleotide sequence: TGTGCCAGTAGCCGGGACACTTCCTACGAGCAGTACTTC.

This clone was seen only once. The CDR3 sequence: CASSVRFVAGVPYEQYF. The CDR3 nucleotides are TGCGCCAGCAGTGTGAGGTTCGTAGCGGGAGTGCCCTACGAGCAGTACTTC. The chain carries TRBV10-2 and TRBJ2-7, with 9 positions matching TRBD2. CDR1 WSHSY and CDR2 SAAADI come from the germline V gene. There are 17 residues in the CDR3. V was pared by 4 bases and J by 2 bases, with 12 bases of the junction left unmatched.

In DNA, the CDR3 is TGTGCCAGCAGTCTTTACACAGGGGCGCCAGAAAAACTGTTTTTT. Amino acids: CASSLYTGAPEKLFF. This chain joins TRBV6-5 and TRBJ1-4; 7 bases map to TRBD1. V was clipped by 5 bases and J by 8 bases; unmatched bases: 11. Germline CDR1 MNHEY, CDR2 SVGAGI. The CDR3 sequence is 15 residues long.

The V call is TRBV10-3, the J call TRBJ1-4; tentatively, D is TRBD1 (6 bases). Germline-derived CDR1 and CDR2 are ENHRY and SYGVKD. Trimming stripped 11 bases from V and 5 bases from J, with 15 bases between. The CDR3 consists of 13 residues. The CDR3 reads CASLGTLNEKLFF. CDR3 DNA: TGTGCCTCACTGGGGACATTAAATGAAAAACTGTTTTTT.

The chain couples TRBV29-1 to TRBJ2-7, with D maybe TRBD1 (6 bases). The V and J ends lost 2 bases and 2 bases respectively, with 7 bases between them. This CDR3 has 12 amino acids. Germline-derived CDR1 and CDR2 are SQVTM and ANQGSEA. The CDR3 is CSVETGTYEQYF. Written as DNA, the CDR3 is TGCAGCGTTGAAACAGGGACCTACGAGCAGTACTTC.

CDR3 in DNA: TGTGCCAGCAGCTTAGAACAGGGGGCACCGACTGAAGCTTTCTTT. This gives the protein CASSLEQGAPTEAFF. V gene TRBV7-9 combines with J gene TRBJ1-1; 9 bases align to TRBD1. Germline V gene lookup returns CDR1 SEHNR and CDR2 FQNEAQ (reference sequence). The CDR3 is 15 residues long. V gave up 1 base and J gave up 5 bases; unmatched junction bases: 5.

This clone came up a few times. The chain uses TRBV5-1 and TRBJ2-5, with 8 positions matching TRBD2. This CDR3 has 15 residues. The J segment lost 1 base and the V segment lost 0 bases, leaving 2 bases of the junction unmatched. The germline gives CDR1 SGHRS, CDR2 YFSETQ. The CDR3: CASSLASGPQETQYF. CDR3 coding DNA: TGCGCCAGCAGCTTGGCTAGCGGGCCCCAAGAGACCCAGTACTTC.

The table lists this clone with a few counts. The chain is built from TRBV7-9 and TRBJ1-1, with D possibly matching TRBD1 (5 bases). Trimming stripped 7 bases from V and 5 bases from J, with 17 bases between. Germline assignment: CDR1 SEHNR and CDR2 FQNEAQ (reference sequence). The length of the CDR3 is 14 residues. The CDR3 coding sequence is TGTGCCAGCAACCCACAGTTGGGGGGGACTGAAGCTTTCTTT. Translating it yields CASNPQLGGTEAFF.

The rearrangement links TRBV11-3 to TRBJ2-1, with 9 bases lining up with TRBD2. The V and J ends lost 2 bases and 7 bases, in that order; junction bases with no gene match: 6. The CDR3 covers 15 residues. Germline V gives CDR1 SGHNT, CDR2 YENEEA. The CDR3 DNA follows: TGTGCCAGCAGCTTAAGTAGCGGGAGCTGGAATGAGCAGTTCTTC. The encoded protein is CASSLSSGSWNEQFF.

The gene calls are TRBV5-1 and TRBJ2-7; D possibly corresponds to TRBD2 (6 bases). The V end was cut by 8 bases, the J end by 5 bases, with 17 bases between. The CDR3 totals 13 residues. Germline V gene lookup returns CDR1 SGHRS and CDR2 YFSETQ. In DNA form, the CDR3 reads TGCGCCAGTTCCGGGACTCAGATTAACGAGCAGTACTTC. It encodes CASSGTQINEQYF. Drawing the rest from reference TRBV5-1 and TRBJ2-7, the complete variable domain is KAGVTQTPRYLIKTRGQQVTLSCSPISGHRSVSWYQQTPGQGLQFLFEYFSETQRNKGNFPGRFSGRQFSNSRSEMNVSTLELGDSALYLCASSGTQINEQYFGPGTRLTVT.

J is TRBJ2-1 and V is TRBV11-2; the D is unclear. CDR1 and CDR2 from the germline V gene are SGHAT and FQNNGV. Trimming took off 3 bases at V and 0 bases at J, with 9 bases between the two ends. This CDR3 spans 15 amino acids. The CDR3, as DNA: TGTGCCAGCAGCTTGACTCCCAGCTCCTACAATGAGCAGTTCTTC. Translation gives CASSLTPSSYNEQFF. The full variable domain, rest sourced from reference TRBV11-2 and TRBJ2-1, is EAGVAQSPRYKIIEKRQSVAFWCNPISGHATLYWYQQILGQGPKLLIQFQNNGVVDDSQLPKDRFSAERLKGVDSTLKIQPAKLEDSAVYLCASSLTPSSYNEQFFGPGTRLTVL.

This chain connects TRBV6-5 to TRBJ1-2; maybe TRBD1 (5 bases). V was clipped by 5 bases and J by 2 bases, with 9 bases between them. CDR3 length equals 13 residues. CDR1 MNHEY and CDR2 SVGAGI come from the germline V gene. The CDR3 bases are TGTGCCAGCAGTATCGACAGCAACTATGGCTACACCTTC. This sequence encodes CASSIDSNYGYTF.

DNA for the CDR3: TGTGCCAGCAGCTTAGGTCCCTCAGGGGGCACAGATACGCAGTATTTT. Amino acid sequence: CASSLGPSGGTDTQYF. This rearrangement joins TRBV7-2 to TRBJ2-3, with a weak D call TRBD1 (6 bases). V dropped 1 base and J dropped 1 base, with 12 bases sitting between them. Germline V lookup: CDR1 SGHTA, CDR2 FQGNSA. The CDR3 has 16 residues.

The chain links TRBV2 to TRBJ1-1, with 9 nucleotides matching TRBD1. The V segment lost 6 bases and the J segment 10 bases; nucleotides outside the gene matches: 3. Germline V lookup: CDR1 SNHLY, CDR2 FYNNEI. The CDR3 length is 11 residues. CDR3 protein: CASSPDRGAFF. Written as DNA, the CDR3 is TGTGCCAGCAGCCCGGACAGGGGAGCTTTCTTT.